This entry lists 7 T cell receptor beta chains sequenced from one sample in a study of blood T cell repertoires in COVID-19. Method: immunoSEQ multiplex PCR; TCRdb's copy keeps in-frame clones and lacks some. The data contain some 290,000 clones, 87% of them seen just once; the ten biggest clones take up about 2%. The sample consisted of peripheral blood. These receptors originate from a woman aged 50 to 60 who had recovered from COVID-19.

This rearrangement joins TRBV28 to TRBJ2-7; 7 bases are shared with TRBD2. V lost 8 bases, J lost 6 bases, and 19 bases stayed unmatched. Looked up from germline, CDR1 is MDHEN and CDR2 is SYDVKM. The CDR3 length is 16 residues. As DNA, the CDR3 is TGTGCCAGCCCACCCTTCTCCCGGGGGGAGATCGCCGAGCAGTACTTC. Amino acids: CASPPFSRGEIAEQYF.

This clone was seen more than once but under ten times. The V and J genes are TRBV7-2 and TRBJ2-7; 7 bases fit TRBD1. Germline CDR1 is SGHTA and CDR2 is FQGNSA. J gave up 1 base and V 5 bases, and 11 bases lay outside the gene matches. This CDR3 has 16 amino acids. CDR3 amino acids: CASSLSRQGRSYEQYF. CDR3 sequence (DNA): TGTGCCAGCAGCCTCTCCCGACAGGGAAGGTCCTACGAGCAGTACTTC.

This clone was detected only once. The chain joins TRBV30 to TRBJ1-1, with D hard to call. The CDR3 has 13 amino acids. Trimming shortened V by 0 bases and J by 10 bases, and 15 bases separated the two germline ends. Germline V gene lookup returns CDR1 GTSNPN and CDR2 SVGIG (reference sequence). CDR3 sequence reads: CAWSVQLGVRAFF. CDR3 DNA: TGTGCCTGGAGTGTACAGTTGGGCGTGCGAGCTTTCTTT.

The chain is built from TRBV19 and TRBJ1-5; the match to TRBD1 covers 7 bases. J lost 1 base, V lost 1 base, and 4 bases had no gene match. This CDR3 comprises 16 residues. Per the germline V gene, CDR1 is LNHDA and CDR2 is SQIVND (reference sequence). In DNA form, the CDR3 reads TGTGCCAGTAGTATAGGACAGGGAGGAAGCAATCAGCCCCAGCATTTT. Translated, it gives CASSIGQGGSNQPQHF.

V gene TRBV6-6 combines with J gene TRBJ1-2, with TRBD1 matching 10 bases. CDR1 is MNHNY and CDR2 is SVGAGI in the germline V gene (reference sequence). The CDR3 covers 14 residues. Trimming took 10 bases from V and 2 from J; bases not matched to a gene: 7. The CDR3 bases are TGTGCCACCCGGCAGGGACAGGGGAACTATGGCTACACCTTC. Its translation is CATRQGQGNYGYTF.

The chain employs TRBV27 and TRBJ1-5, with 7 bases identical to TRBD1. Germline loops: CDR1 MNHEY, CDR2 SMNVEV (reference sequence). Germline trimming cut 4 bases from V and 7 bases from J; bases unmatched to any gene: 13. The CDR3 consists of 16 residues. This CDR3 is CASSSYPQGRHQPQHF. As DNA, the CDR3 is TGTGCCAGCAGTTCCTACCCACAGGGGAGACACCAGCCCCAGCATTTT.

The rearrangement links TRBV7-3 to TRBJ1-1, with 10 nucleotides matching TRBD1. CDR3 size: 16 residues. Trimming at V came to 5 bases and at J to 5 bases, leaving 11 bases not matched to a gene. Germline-derived CDR1 and CDR2 are SGHTA and FQGTGA. As DNA, the CDR3 is TGTGCCAGCAGCCCCACATTGGACAGGGGGGATACTGAAGCTTTCTTT. Protein: CASSPTLDRGDTEAFF.